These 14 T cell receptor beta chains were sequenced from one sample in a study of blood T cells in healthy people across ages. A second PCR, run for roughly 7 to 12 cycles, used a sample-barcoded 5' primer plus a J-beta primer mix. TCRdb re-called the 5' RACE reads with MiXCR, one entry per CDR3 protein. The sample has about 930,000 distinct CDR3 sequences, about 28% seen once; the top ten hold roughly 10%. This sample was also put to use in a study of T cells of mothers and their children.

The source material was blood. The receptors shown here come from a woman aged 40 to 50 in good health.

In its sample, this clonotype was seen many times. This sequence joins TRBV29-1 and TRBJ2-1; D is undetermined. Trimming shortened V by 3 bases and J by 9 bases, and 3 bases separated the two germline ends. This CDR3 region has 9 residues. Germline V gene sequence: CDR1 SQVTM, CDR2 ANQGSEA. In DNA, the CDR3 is TGCAGCGTTGATCGTGAGCAGTTCTTC. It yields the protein CSVDREQFF.

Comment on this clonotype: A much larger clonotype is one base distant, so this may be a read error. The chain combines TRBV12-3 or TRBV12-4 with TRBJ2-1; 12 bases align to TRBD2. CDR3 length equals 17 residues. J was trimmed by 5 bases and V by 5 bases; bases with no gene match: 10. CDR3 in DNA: TGTGCCAGCAGTCCCCTGAGACTAGCGGGGGTAGACAATGAGCAGTTCTTC. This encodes CASSPLRLAGVDNEQFF.

Here the CDR3 reads CASSLYTGEQYF. CDR3 nucleotides: TGTGCCAGCAGCCTATACACCGGCGAGCAGTACTTC. This chain joins TRBV7-2 and TRBJ2-4; D is ambiguous. The DNA end is a closer match to TRBJ2-7, so the J assignment may be wrong. The CDR3 runs to 12 residues. The V gene's germline CDR1 is SGHTA and CDR2 FQGNSA.

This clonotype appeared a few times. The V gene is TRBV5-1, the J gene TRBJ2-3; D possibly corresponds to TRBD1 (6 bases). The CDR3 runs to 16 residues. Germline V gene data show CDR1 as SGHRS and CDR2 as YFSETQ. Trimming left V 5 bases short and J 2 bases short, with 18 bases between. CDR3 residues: CASRVGTRHLTDTQYF. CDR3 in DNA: TGCGCCAGCAGGGTAGGGACACGACACCTCACAGATACGCAGTATTTT.

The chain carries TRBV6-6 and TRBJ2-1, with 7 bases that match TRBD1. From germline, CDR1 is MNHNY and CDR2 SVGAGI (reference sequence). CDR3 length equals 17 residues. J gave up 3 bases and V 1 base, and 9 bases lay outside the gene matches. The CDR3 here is CASSYLNRDSFYNEQFF. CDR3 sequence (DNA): TGTGCCAGCAGTTACTTAAACCGGGACAGCTTCTACAATGAGCAGTTCTTC.

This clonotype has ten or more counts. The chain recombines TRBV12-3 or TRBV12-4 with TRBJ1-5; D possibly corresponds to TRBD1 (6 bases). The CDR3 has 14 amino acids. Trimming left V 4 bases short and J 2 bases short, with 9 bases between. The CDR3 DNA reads TGTGCCAGCAGTTCGACAGGAGGCAATCAGCCCCAGCATTTT. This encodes CASSSTGGNQPQHF.

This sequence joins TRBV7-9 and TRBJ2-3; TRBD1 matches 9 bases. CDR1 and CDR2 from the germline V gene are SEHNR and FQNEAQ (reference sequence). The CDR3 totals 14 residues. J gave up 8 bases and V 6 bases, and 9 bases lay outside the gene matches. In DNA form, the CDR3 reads TGTGCCAGCAGTTTACAGGGGGCGCTGAGTACGCAGTATTTT. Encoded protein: CASSLQGALSTQYF.

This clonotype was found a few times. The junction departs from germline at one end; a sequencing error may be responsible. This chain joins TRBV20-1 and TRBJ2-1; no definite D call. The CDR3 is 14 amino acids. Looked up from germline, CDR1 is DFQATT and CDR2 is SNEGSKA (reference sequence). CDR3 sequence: CSAFGPSSHNEQFF. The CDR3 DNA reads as TGCAGTGCTTTTGGACCAAGCTCCCACAATGAGCAGTTCTTC.

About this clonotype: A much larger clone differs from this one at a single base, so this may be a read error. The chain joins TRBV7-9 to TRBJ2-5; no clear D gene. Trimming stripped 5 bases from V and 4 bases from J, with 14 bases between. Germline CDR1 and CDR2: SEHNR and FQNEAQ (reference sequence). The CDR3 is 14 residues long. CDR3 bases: TGTGCCAGCAGCGAACGACGGCCCCTAGAGACCCAGTACTTC. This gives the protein CASSERRPLETQYF.

In DNA form, the CDR3 reads TGTGCCAGCAAGGGCGAAAACAATGAGCAGTTCTTC. Translating it yields CASKGENNEQFF. The rearrangement joins TRBV10-3 to TRBJ2-1; D ambiguous. The length of the CDR3 is 12 residues. Per the germline V gene, CDR1 is ENHRY and CDR2 is SYGVKD. Trimming removed 10 bases at V and 5 bases at J, with 12 bases between.

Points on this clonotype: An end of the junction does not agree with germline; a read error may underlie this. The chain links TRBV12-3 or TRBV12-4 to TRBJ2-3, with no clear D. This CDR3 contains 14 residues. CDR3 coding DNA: TGTGCCAGCAGTTCCCGTGACCACACAGATGCGCAGTATTTT. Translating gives CASSSRDHTDAQYF.

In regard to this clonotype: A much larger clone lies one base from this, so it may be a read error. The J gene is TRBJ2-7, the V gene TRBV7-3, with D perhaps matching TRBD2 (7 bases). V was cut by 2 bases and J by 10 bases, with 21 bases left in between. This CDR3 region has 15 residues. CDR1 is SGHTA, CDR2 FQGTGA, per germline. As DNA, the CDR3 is TGTGCCAGCAGCTTAGGGGGGGGGCCTCAAGAGATCCAGTACTTC. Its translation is CASSLGGGPQEIQYF. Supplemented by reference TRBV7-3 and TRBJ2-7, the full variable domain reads GAGVSQTPSNKVTEKGKYVELRCDPISGHTALYWYRQSLGQGPEFLIYFQGTGAADDSGLPNDRFFAVRPEGSVSTLKIQRTERGDSAVYLCASSLGGGPQEIQYFGPGTRLTVT.

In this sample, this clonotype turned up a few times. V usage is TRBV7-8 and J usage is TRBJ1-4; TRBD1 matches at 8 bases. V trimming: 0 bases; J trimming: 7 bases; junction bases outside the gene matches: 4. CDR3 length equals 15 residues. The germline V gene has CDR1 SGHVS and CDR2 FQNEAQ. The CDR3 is CASSLAWTGIEKLFF. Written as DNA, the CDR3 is TGTGCCAGCAGCTTAGCGTGGACAGGGATTGAAAAACTGTTTTTT.

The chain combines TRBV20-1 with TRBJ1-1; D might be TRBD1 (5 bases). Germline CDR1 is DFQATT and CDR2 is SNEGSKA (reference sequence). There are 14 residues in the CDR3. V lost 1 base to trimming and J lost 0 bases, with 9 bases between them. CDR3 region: CSARAGTVNTEAFF. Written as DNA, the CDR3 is TGCAGTGCTAGAGCAGGGACCGTGAACACTGAAGCTTTCTTT.